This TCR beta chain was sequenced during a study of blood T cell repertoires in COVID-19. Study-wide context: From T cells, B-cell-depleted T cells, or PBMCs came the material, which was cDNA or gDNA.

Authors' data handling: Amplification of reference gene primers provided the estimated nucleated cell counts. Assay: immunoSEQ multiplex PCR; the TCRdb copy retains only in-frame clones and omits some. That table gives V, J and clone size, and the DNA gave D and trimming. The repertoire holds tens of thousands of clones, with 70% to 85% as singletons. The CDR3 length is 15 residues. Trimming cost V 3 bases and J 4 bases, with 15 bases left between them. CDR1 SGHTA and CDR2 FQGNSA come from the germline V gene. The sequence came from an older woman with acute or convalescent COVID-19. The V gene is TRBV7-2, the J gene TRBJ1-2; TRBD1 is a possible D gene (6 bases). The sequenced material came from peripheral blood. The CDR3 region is CASSFEIPGVYGYTF. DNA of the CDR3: TGTGCCAGCAGCTTCGAAATTCCAGGGGTCTATGGCTACACCTTC. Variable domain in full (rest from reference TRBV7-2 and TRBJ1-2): GAGVSQSPSNKVTEKGKDVELRCDPISGHTALYWYRQSLGQGLEFLIYFQGNSAPDKSGLPSDRFSAERTGGSVSTLTIQRTQQEDSAVYLCASSFEIPGVYGYTFGSGTRLTVV.